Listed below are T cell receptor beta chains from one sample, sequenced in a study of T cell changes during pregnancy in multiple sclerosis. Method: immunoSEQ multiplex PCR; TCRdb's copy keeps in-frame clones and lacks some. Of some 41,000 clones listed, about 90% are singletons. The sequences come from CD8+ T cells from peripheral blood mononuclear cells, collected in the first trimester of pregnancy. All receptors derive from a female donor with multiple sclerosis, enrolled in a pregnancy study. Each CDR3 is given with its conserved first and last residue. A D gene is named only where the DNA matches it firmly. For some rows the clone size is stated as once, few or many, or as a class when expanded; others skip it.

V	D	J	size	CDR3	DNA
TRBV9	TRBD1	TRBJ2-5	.	CASSVGGGTGLQETQYF	TGTGCCAGCAGCGTAGGGGGCGGGACAGGGTTACAAGAGACCCAGTACTTC
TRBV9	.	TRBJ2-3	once	CASSVAEVLGTDTQYF	TGTGCCAGCAGCGTAGCTGAGGTTTTGGGCACAGATACGCAGTATTTT
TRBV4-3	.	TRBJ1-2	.	CASSQYAGSDGYTF	TGCGCCAGCAGCCAGTACGCGGGATCGGACGGCTACACCTTC
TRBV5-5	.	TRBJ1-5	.	CASSWVAGSNQPQHF	TGTGCCAGCAGCTGGGTTGCGGGTTCTAATCAGCCCCAGCATTTT
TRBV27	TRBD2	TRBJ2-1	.	CASSYRTSGDNEQFF	TGTGCCAGCAGTTACAGGACTAGCGGGGACAATGAGCAGTTCTTC
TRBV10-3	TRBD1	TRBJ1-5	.	CATRLDRGSNQPQHF	TGTGCCACGAGGTTGGACAGGGGAAGCAATCAGCCCCAGCATTTT
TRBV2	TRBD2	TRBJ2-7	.	CASSESSGAYEQYF	TGTGCCAGCAGTGAGTCTAGCGGGGCCTACGAGCAGTACTTC
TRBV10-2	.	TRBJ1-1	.	CASSEYPPQGNTEAFF	TGCGCCAGCAGTGAGTATCCACCACAGGGGAACACTGAAGCTTTCTTT
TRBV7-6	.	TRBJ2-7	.	CASSLSAGPAYEQYF	TGTGCCAGCAGCCTATCTGCGGGGCCCGCCTACGAGCAGTACTTC
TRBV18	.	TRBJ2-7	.	CASSPGQLSSYEQYF	TGTGCCAGCTCACCAGGACAGTTAAGCTCCTACGAGCAGTACTTC
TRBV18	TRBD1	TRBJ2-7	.	CASSPRQGTPYEQYF	TGTGCCAGCTCACCACGACAGGGCACCCCCTACGAGCAGTACTTC
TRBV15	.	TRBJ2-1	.	CATRASSYNEQFF	TGTGCCACCAGGGCCAGCTCCTACAATGAGCAGTTCTTC
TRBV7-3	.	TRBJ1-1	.	CASSPKQGLSTEAFF	TGTGCCAGCAGCCCAAAGCAGGGGTTAAGCACTGAAGCTTTCTTT
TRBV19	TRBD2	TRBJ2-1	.	CATQPGTSGNNEQFF	TGTGCCACCCAACCCGGGACTAGCGGGAACAATGAGCAGTTCTTC